The clone carrying this T cell receptor beta chain was seen only once. This sample was taken from a study of blood T cell repertoires in COVID-19. As for the study in general: Material from acute and convalescent COVID-19 was sourced from the United States, Italy and Spain.

The table came from immunoSEQ multiplex PCR; TCRdb's copy has only in-frame clones and leaves some out. The sample lists 50,000 to 65,000 clones; approximately 86% were seen once. The CDR3 has 11 residues. Trimming removed 3 bases at V and 7 bases at J, with 8 bases between. Germline loops: CDR1 DFQATT, CDR2 SNEGSKA (reference sequence). The TCR comes from a man aged 60-69 years with acute or convalescent COVID-19. Sequencing used peripheral blood. The J gene is TRBJ2-3, the V gene TRBV20-1; D gene unclear. The CDR3 DNA sequence: TGCAGTGCTAGTAACTCAAATACGCAGTATTTT. This sequence encodes CSASNSNTQYF.